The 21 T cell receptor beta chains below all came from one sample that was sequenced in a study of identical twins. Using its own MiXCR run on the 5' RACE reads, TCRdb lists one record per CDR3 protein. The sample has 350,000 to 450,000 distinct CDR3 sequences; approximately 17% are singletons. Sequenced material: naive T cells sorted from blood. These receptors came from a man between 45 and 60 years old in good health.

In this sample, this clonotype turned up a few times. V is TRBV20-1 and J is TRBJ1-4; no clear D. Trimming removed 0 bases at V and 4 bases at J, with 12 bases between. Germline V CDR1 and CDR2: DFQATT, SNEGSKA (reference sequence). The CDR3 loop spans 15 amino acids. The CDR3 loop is CSARENRDVNEKLFF. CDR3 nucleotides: TGCAGTGCTAGAGAAAACAGAGATGTTAATGAAAAACTGTTTTTT.

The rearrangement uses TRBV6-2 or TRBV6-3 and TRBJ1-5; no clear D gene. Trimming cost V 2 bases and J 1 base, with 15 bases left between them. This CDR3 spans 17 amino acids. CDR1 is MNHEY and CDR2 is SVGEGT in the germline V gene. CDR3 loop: CASSYPNPGRSNQPQHF. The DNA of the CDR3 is TGTGCCAGCAGTTACCCTAACCCGGGGAGAAGCAATCAGCCCCAGCATTTT.

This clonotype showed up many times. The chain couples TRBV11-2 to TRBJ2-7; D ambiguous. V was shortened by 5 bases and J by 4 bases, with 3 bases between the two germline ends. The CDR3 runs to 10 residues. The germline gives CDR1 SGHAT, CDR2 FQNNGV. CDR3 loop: CASSLYEQYF. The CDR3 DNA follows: TGTGCCAGCAGCCTATACGAGCAGTACTTC.

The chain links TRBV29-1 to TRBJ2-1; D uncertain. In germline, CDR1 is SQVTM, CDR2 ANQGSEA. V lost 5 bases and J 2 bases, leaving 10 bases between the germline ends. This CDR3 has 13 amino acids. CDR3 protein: CSVISAAYNEQFF. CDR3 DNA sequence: TGCAGCGTTATCTCAGCAGCCTACAATGAGCAGTTCTTC.

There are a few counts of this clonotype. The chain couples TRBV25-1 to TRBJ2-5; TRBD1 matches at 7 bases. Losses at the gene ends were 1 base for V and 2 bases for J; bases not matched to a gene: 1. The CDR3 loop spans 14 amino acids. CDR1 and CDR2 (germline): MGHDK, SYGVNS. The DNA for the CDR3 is TGTGCCAGCAGTGAATTGGGACAGCAAGAGACCCAGTACTTC. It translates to CASSELGQQETQYF.

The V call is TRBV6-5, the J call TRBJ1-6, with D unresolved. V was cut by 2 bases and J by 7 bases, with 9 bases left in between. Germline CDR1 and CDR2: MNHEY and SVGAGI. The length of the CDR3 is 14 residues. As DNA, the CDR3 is TGTGCCAGCAGTTACCCGGGGTGGAATTCACCCCTCCACTTT. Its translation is CASSYPGWNSPLHF.

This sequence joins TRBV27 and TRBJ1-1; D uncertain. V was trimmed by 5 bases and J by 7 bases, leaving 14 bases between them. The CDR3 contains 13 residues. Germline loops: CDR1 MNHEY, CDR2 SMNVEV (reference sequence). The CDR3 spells CASSNVIPGEAFF. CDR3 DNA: TGTGCCAGCAGTAATGTCATTCCCGGTGAAGCTTTCTTT.

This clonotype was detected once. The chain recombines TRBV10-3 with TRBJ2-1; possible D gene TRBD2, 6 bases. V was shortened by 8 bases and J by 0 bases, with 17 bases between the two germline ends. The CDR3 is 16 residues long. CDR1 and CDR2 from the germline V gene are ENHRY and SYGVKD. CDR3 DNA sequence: TGTGCCATCCGTGGTTCTGCGGGAAGCTCCTACAATGAGCAGTTCTTC. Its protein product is CAIRGSAGSSYNEQFF.

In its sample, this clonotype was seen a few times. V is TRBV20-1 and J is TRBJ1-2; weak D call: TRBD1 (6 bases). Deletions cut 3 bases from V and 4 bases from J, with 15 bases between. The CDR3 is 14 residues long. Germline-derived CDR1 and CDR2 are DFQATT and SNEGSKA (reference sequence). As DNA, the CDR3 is TGCAGTGCTAGTCCCGAGGGACATCCCTATGGCTACACCTTC. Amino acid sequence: CSASPEGHPYGYTF.

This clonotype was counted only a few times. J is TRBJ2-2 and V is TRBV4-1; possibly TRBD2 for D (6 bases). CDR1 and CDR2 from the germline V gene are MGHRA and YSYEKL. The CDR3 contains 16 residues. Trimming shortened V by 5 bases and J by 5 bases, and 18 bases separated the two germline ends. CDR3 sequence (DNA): TGCGCCAGCAGCGCCGGAGTGGGCGGGGTAACCGGGGAGCTGTTTTTT. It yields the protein CASSAGVGGVTGELFF.

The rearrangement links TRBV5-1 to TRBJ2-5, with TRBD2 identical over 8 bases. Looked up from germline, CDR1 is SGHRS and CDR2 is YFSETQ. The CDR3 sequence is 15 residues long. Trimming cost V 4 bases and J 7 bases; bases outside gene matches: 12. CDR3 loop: CASSPGGANGGTQYF. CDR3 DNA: TGCGCCAGCAGCCCGGGAGGGGCTAACGGCGGGACCCAGTACTTC.

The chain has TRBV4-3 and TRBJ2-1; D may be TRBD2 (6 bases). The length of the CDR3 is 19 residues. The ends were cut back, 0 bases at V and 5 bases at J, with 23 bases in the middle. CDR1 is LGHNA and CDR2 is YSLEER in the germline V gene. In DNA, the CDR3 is TGCGCCAGCAGCCAAGAAATTCTAGCGTGGGGTAGACATGACAATGAGCAGTTCTTC. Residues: CASSQEILAWGRHDNEQFF.

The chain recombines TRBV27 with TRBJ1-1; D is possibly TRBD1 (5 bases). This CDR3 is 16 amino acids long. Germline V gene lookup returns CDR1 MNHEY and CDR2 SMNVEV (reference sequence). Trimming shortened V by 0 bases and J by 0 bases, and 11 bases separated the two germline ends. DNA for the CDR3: TGTGCCAGCAGTTTATCATACAGGACGATGAACACTGAAGCTTTCTTT. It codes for CASSLSYRTMNTEAFF.

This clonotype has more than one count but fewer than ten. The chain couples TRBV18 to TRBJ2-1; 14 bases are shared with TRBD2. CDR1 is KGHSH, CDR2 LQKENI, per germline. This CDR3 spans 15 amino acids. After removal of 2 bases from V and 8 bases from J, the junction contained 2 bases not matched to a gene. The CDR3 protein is CASSPGTSGSHEQFF. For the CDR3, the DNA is TGTGCCAGCTCACCAGGGACTAGCGGGAGCCATGAGCAGTTCTTC.

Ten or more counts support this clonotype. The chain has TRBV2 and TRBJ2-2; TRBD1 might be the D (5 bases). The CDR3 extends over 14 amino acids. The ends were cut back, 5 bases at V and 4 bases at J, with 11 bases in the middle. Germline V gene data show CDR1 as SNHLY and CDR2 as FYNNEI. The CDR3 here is CASSQGPATGELFF. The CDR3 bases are TGTGCCAGCAGTCAGGGTCCGGCCACCGGGGAGCTGTTTTTT.

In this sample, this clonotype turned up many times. Here the CDR3 DNA reads TGTGCCAGCAGCTCTGCGGTGCCGGGAGAGACCCAGTACTTC. This encodes CASSSAVPGETQYF. This chain uses TRBV5-6 with TRBJ2-5; D uncertain. This CDR3 contains 14 residues. The V end was cut by 3 bases, the J end by 4 bases, with 13 bases between. Germline V gene data show CDR1 as SGHDT and CDR2 as YYEEEE.

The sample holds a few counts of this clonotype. The CDR3 nucleotides read TGTGCCAGCAGCTTCGGTAGGGGGCAGGGCTATGGCTACACCTTC. As protein: CASSFGRGQGYGYTF. The chain couples TRBV5-5 to TRBJ1-2, with TRBD1 matching over 7 bases. The ends lost 2 bases at V and 4 bases at J; junction bases unmatched: 8. The CDR3 is 15 residues long. Germline-derived CDR1 and CDR2 are SGHKS and YYEKEE (reference sequence).

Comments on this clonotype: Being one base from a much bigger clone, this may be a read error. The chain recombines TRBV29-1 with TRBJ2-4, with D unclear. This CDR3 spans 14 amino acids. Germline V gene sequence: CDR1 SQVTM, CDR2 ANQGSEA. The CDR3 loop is CSVESRLAKTIQYF. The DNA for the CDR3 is TGCAGCGTTGAATCGAGATTAGCCAAAACCATTCAGTACTTC.

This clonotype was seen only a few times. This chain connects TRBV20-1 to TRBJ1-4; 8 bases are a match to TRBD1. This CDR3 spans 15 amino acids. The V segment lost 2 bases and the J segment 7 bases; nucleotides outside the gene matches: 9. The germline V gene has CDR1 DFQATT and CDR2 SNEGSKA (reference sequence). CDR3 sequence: CSARPSGGRSEKLFF. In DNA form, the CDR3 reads TGCAGTGCTAGACCATCAGGGGGCAGGAGTGAAAAACTGTTTTTT.

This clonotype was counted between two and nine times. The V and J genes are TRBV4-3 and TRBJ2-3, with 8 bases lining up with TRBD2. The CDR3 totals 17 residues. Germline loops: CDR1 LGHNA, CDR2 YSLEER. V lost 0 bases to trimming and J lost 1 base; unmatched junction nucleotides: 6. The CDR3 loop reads CASSQEGPGRGTDTQYF. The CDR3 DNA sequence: TGCGCCAGCAGCCAAGAGGGACCCGGGAGGGGCACAGATACGCAGTATTTT.

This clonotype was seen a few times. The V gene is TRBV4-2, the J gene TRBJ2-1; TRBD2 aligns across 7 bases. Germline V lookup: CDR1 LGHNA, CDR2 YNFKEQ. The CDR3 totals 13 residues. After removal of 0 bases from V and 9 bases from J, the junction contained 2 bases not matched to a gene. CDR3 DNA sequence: TGTGCCAGCAGCCAAGATGCTAGCGGTGAGCAGTTCTTC. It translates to CASSQDASGEQFF.